This record concerns one T cell receptor beta chain sequence. The data were obtained in a study of blood T cell repertoires in COVID-19. Assay: immunoSEQ multiplex PCR; the TCRdb copy retains only in-frame clones and omits some. The sample holds some 530,000 clones, 80% to 90% seen once. The V end lost 0 bases, the J end lost 5 bases, and 4 bases lay between the germline ends. CDR1 and CDR2 (germline): SEHNR, FQNEAQ (reference sequence). The CDR3 length is 12 residues. Sequencing input: peripheral blood. The chain is built from TRBV7-9 and TRBJ1-1; D is unclear. The TCR originated in a human donor in a cohort sampled during active COVID-19. CDR3: CASSLAPTEAFF. The CDR3 DNA is TGTGCCAGCAGCTTAGCTCCAACTGAAGCTTTCTTT.